This T cell receptor (beta chain) emerged from a study of OX40 agonist ivuxolimab in advanced cancers. Study-level information: Patients were dosed intravenously with ivuxolimab at 0.01 to 10 mg/kg every 2 weeks. Hepatocellular carcinoma, melanoma, renal cell or head and neck cancer was diagnosed in the dose-escalation patients. Regarding the study as a whole: CD8+ T cells (on average) carried more expanded clones than CD4+ T cells.

In the case of this clone: Its antigen is not known.

The method was immunoSEQ multiplex PCR; TCRdb's version includes in-frame clones alone and lacks a portion of them. The table records approximately 89,000 clones, around 85% of them present only once. This specimen was CD4+ or CD8+ T cells sorted from blood, taken in a trial of the OX40 agonist ivuxolimab. The sequence was obtained from an adult with an advanced solid tumor such as melanoma, head and neck, liver or kidney cancer.

CDR3 protein: CASSYSQASDYTF. As DNA, the CDR3 is TGTGCCAGCAGTTACAGCCAGGCTAGTGACTACACCTTC. The chain couples TRBV6-5 to TRBJ1-2, with D unclear. V lost 2 bases and J 10 bases, leaving 14 bases between the germline ends. The germline V gene has CDR1 MNHEY and CDR2 SVGAGI. The CDR3 length is 13 residues.